The 20 T cell receptor beta chains presented below share a single source sample, sequenced in a study of CD8+ T cells in alopecia areata. About five patients' CD4+ populations were sorted into CD25+CD127- cells. In each case, RNA was isolated and then reverse transcribed into cDNA as the sequencing template. Profiling relied on immunoSEQ multiplex PCR, and the TCRdb table lists in-frame clones only, not all of them. This table has 35,000 to 45,000 clones, around 50% appearing once. Sequences were obtained from CD4+ Tregs sorted from blood. The receptors originated from a human donor with alopecia areata.

This chain's CDR3 is CASSATSDLGPLGRETQYF. In nucleotides, the CDR3 is TGCGCCAGCAGCGCGACTAGCGATCTCGGTCCCCTCGGAAGAGAGACCCAGTACTTC. The rearrangement joins TRBV5-1 to TRBJ2-5; TRBD2 matches at 8 bases. The V gene's germline CDR1 is SGHRS and CDR2 YFSETQ. The CDR3 sequence is 19 residues long. V trimming: 4 bases; J trimming: 4 bases; junction bases outside the gene matches: 21.

This sequence joins TRBV7-9 and TRBJ1-1; a weak D match, TRBD1 (5 bases). The germline CDR1 and CDR2 sequences are SEHNR and FQNEAQ (reference sequence). V was clipped by 5 bases and J by 3 bases, with 10 bases between them. This CDR3 contains 13 residues. CDR3 coding DNA: TGTGCCAGCAGCCCGACAGTATACACTGAAGCTTTCTTT. It yields the protein CASSPTVYTEAFF.

CDR3 coding DNA: TGTGCCAGCAGCCCAACGCGGGGCCAGGGCCGGTTCAACGAGCAGTACTTC. Translating it yields CASSPTRGQGRFNEQYF. The rearrangement joins TRBV7-2 to TRBJ2-7, with D possibly TRBD2 on 6 matching bases. Germline V gene sequence: CDR1 SGHTA, CDR2 FQGNSA. Deletions cut 5 bases from V and 5 bases from J, with 25 bases between. This CDR3 region has 17 residues.

The chain carries TRBV7-2 and TRBJ2-3; D is perhaps TRBD2 (7 bases). Germline CDR1 is SGHTA and CDR2 is FQGNSA. The V end was cut by 1 base, the J end by 3 bases, with 11 bases between. The length of the CDR3 is 15 residues. CDR3 nucleotide sequence: TGTGCCAGCAGCTTAGTCGGGGGGCCGACAGATACGCAGTATTTT. Protein: CASSLVGGPTDTQYF.

The V and J genes are TRBV5-1 and TRBJ1-2, with a possible D match to TRBD1 (5 bases). Germline lookup yields CDR1 SGHRS and CDR2 YFSETQ. The CDR3 covers 11 residues. V was shortened by 7 bases and J by 8 bases, with 12 bases between the two germline ends. This chain's CDR3 is CASGTLYGYTF. CDR3 DNA sequence: TGCGCCAGCGGGACCCTTTACGGCTACACCTTC.

V usage is TRBV6-6 and J usage is TRBJ1-2, with no clear D. The germline V gene encodes CDR1 MNHNY and CDR2 SVGAGI (reference sequence). Trimming stripped 2 bases from V and 4 bases from J, with 2 bases between. This CDR3 is built from 11 residues. CDR3: CASSYGYGYTF. CDR3 DNA: TGTGCCAGCAGTTACGGCTATGGCTACACCTTC.

This clone is labeled medium-sized. The CDR3 coding sequence is TGTGCCAGCAGCCACCGGGACAGGGGTCGTGAGCAGTTCTTC. Translation: CASSHRDRGREQFF. The chain is built from TRBV28 and TRBJ2-1; 10 nucleotides match TRBD1. Germline CDR1 reads MDHEN; CDR2 reads SYDVKM. J was trimmed by 9 bases and V by 6 bases; bases with no gene match: 8. This CDR3 spans 14 amino acids.

This clone was detected only once. The chain is built from TRBV27 and TRBJ2-2; the D gene is possibly TRBD2 (5 bases). Germline V gene data show CDR1 as MNHEY and CDR2 as SMNVEV (reference sequence). Trimming shortened V by 10 bases and J by 3 bases, and 21 bases separated the two germline ends. The CDR3 runs 16 residues. The DNA for the CDR3 is TGTGCCACCAGCAAGAGGGTCGAGCTCCACACCGGGGAGCTGTTTTTT. It yields the protein CATSKRVELHTGELFF.

This clone is labeled as medium-sized. V usage is TRBV7-2 and J usage is TRBJ1-2; D call uncertain. The CDR3 is 13 residues long. The germline V gene has CDR1 SGHTA and CDR2 FQGNSA. The ends were cut back, 0 bases at V and 0 bases at J, with 2 bases in the middle. CDR3 in amino acids: CASSLAANYGYTF. The CDR3 nucleotides are TGTGCCAGCAGCTTAGCGGCTAACTATGGCTACACCTTC.

The rearrangement joins TRBV29-1 to TRBJ2-7; the match to TRBD1 covers 12 bases. Losses at the gene ends were 7 bases for V and 3 bases for J; bases not matched to a gene: 13. Germline V gene lookup returns CDR1 SQVTM and CDR2 ANQGSEA. This CDR3 is built from 16 residues. In DNA form, the CDR3 reads TGCAGCGCCCCTCGGGGACAGGGGGCTACACACTACGAGCAGTACTTC. Translation: CSAPRGQGATHYEQYF.

The chain carries TRBV6-5 and TRBJ2-1; D ambiguous. The CDR3 sequence is 12 residues long. V was trimmed by 0 bases and J by 3 bases, leaving 0 bases between them. Per the germline V gene, CDR1 is MNHEY and CDR2 is SVGAGI. CDR3 region: CASSYSYNEQFF. The CDR3 region has the DNA TGTGCCAGCAGTTACTCCTACAATGAGCAGTTCTTC.

In its sample, this clone was seen once. The V gene is TRBV6-1, the J gene TRBJ1-2; D gene ambiguous. The CDR3 is 12 amino acids. V lost 8 bases and J lost 8, with 15 bases in between. Per the germline V gene, CDR1 is MNHNS and CDR2 is SASEGT. CDR3 in DNA: TGTGCCAGCCTGACTCAGACGGTGGGCTACACCTTC. This translates into CASLTQTVGYTF.

This chain joins TRBV28 and TRBJ1-2; D is uncertain. The CDR3 runs to 13 residues. Between the trimmed V and J ends, which lost 3 bases and 1 base, there was a span of 6 bases. Germline V gene sequence: CDR1 MDHEN, CDR2 SYDVKM. In DNA, the CDR3 is TGTGCCAGCAGTTTTCCCTTTAACTATGGCTACACCTTC. Encoded protein: CASSFPFNYGYTF.

The CDR3 is CASAEVRGRIEAFF. The CDR3 nucleotides are TGTGCCAGCGCCGAGGTGAGAGGCCGAATAGAAGCTTTCTTT. The chain employs TRBV7-2 and TRBJ1-1; D is undetermined. V lost 8 bases and J lost 8, with 21 bases in between. The CDR3 sequence is 14 residues long. Per germline, CDR1 SGHTA and CDR2 FQGNSA.

The chain has TRBV6-5 and TRBJ2-3; the D gene is possibly TRBD2 (6 bases). This CDR3 region has 15 residues. With 3 bases removed from V and 4 bases from J, the gap between germline ends came to 14 bases. Germline-derived CDR1 and CDR2 are MNHEY and SVGAGI. The CDR3 is CASSYSWEAPDTQYF. CDR3 nucleotide sequence: TGTGCCAGCAGTTATTCATGGGAGGCCCCAGATACGCAGTATTTT.

The V gene is TRBV9, the J gene TRBJ1-5; 7 bases are shared with TRBD1. CDR1 is SGDLS, CDR2 YYNGEE, per germline. The CDR3 has 15 amino acids. The J segment lost 5 bases and the V segment lost 0 bases, leaving 5 bases of the junction unmatched. The CDR3 reads CASSVGPGGDQPQHF. CDR3 bases: TGTGCCAGCAGCGTAGGTCCAGGGGGAGATCAGCCCCAGCATTTT.

This clone was detected a few times. This sequence joins TRBV7-2 and TRBJ2-7, with 7 bases that match TRBD1. The V and J ends lost 6 bases and 5 bases, in that order; junction bases with no gene match: 19. CDR3 length: 17 amino acids. Germline assignment: CDR1 SGHTA and CDR2 FQGNSA. The CDR3, as DNA: TGTGCCAGCAGTTCAGGCCCTGTACGGACAGGCAACGACGAGCAGTACTTC. This encodes CASSSGPVRTGNDEQYF. The full variable domain, its missing parts supplied by reference TRBV7-2 and TRBJ2-7, is GAGVSQSPSNKVTEKGKDVELRCDPISGHTALYWYRQSLGQGLEFLIYFQGNSAPDKSGLPSDRFSAERTGGSVSTLTIQRTQQEDSAVYLCASSSGPVRTGNDEQYFGPGTRLTVT.

The J gene is TRBJ2-7, the V gene TRBV7-8; no clear D gene. Trimming took 5 bases from V and 0 from J, leaving 14 bases between them. The CDR3 length is 15 residues. Germline lookup yields CDR1 SGHVS and CDR2 FQNEAQ. Written as DNA, the CDR3 is TGTGCCAGCAGCCCCTACCTGACACACTCCTACGAGCAGTACTTC. Translated: CASSPYLTHSYEQYF.

The chain is built from TRBV7-3 and TRBJ2-3, with TRBD1 matching over 7 bases. Germline V lookup: CDR1 SGHTA, CDR2 FQGTGA. The junction had 13 bases not matched to a gene; V was cut back by 5 bases and J by 2 bases. The CDR3 extends over 17 amino acids. The CDR3: CASSPHDGDSHTDTQYF. In nucleotides, the CDR3 is TGTGCCAGCAGCCCGCATGACGGGGACAGCCACACAGATACGCAGTATTTT.

The J gene is TRBJ1-2, the V gene TRBV6-5, with D unclear. V gave up 2 bases and J gave up 5 bases, with 9 bases separating them. CDR1 is MNHEY and CDR2 is SVGAGI in the germline V gene. This CDR3 is built from 13 residues. This CDR3 reads CASSYQRFYGYTF. For the CDR3, the DNA is TGTGCCAGCAGTTACCAACGGTTTTATGGCTACACCTTC.